Listed below are T cell receptor beta chains from one sample, sequenced in a study of cytomegalovirus exposure and HLA in healthy donors. Sequencing used immunoSEQ multiplex PCR; TCRdb keeps in-frame clones, though not all of them. Of fewer than 150,000 clones detected, 70% to 85% appear once; the ten largest clones hold just under 2.5%. Sequenced input: PBMCs. The receptors were gathered from a woman younger than 35 in good health and CMV-seronegative. Both conserved end residues are part of each CDR3. D genes are given only for firm matches. Clone sizes are given selectively: once, few, many, or a class where the clone is expanded.

TGTGCCAGCAGCGTAGTAAGCGGGAGGTCCCCAGATACGCAGTATTTT	CASSVVSGRSPDTQYF	TRBV9	TRBJ2-3	.	TRBD2
TGTGCCAGCAGTGTTAGCGGGAATGAGCAGTTCTTC	CASSVSGNEQFF	TRBV2	TRBJ2-1	.	TRBD2
TGCGCCAGCAGCTTGGTGGAGGGGTTAGGAATCCCTGAAGCTTTCTTT	CASSLVEGLGIPEAFF	TRBV5-1	TRBJ1-1	.	.
TGTGCCAGCAGTTACAGAGGGAACATAGAAAAACTGTTTTTT	CASSYRGNIEKLFF	TRBV6-5	TRBJ1-4	.	.
TGCGCCAGCAGCCTAGCGGGAGTCGGGGAGACCCAGTACTTC	CASSLAGVGETQYF	TRBV4-1	TRBJ2-5	.	TRBD2
TGTGCCAGCAGGCAGACAGGGACTGAAGCTTTCTTT	CASRQTGTEAFF	TRBV28	TRBJ1-1	.	TRBD1
TGCGCCAGCAGCTTGGGATCGGGGTCCAATGAGCAGTTCTTC	CASSLGSGSNEQFF	TRBV5-1	TRBJ2-1	.	.
TGCAGCGTTCTGGGACAGCAAGAGACCCAGTACTTC	CSVLGQQETQYF	TRBV29-1	TRBJ2-5	.	TRBD1
TGTGCCATCAATTCTGGAGGGACGAACACTGAAGCTTTCTTT	CAINSGGTNTEAFF	TRBV10-3	TRBJ1-1	.	.
TGTGCCAGCAGTGACCAGGGACAGGGGGGCACTGAAGCTTTCTTT	CASSDQGQGGTEAFF	TRBV2	TRBJ1-1	.	TRBD1
TGTGCCAGCAGCTACGGACAGGTTGAGAATCAGCCCCAGCATTTT	CASSYGQVENQPQHF	TRBV6-1	TRBJ1-5	.	TRBD1
TGTGCCAGTAGTAGACAGGTGGGATACAATGAGCAGTTCTTC	CASSRQVGYNEQFF	TRBV19	TRBJ2-1	.	.
TGCGCCAGCAGCCTGGGATCCGGGACAGGTGTGCGTAATGAAAAACTGTTTTTT	CASSLGSGTGVRNEKLFF	TRBV5-1	TRBJ1-4	.	TRBD1
TGTGCCAGCAGCCAGATGACAGGGGCCGGGGAGCTGTTTTTT	CASSQMTGAGELFF	TRBV14	TRBJ2-2	.	TRBD1
TGCGCCAGCAGCCCCAGGGGGACACCGAACACTGAAGCTTTCTTT	CASSPRGTPNTEAFF	TRBV10-1	TRBJ1-1	.	TRBD1
TGTGCCAGCAGCTTAAGCGGGAGGCCCACAGATACGCAGTATTTT	CASSLSGRPTDTQYF	TRBV7-9	TRBJ2-3	.	TRBD2
TGTGCCTGGAGAACAGGGGAACCCATATATTTT	CAWRTGEPIYF	TRBV30	TRBJ1-3	once	TRBD1
TGTGCCAGTAGTATTAGTGTAGGACAGTCGGAGACCCAGTACTTC	CASSISVGQSETQYF	TRBV19	TRBJ2-5	.	.
TGTGCCAGCAGCCCTGACAGCTATGGCTACACCTTC	CASSPDSYGYTF	TRBV7-2	TRBJ1-2	.	.
TGTGCCAGCAACTCTGGGACTAGCGGAGCCCAAGAGACCCAGTACTTC	CASNSGTSGAQETQYF	TRBV7-2	TRBJ2-5	.	TRBD2
TGTGCCAGCAGCTTAGATCGCCAGGGGAATAATTCACCCCTCCACTTT	CASSLDRQGNNSPLHF	TRBV11-2	TRBJ1-6	.	.
TGTGCCAGTAGTATGATCGGACAAACTGGAAACACCATATATTTT	CASSMIGQTGNTIYF	TRBV19	TRBJ1-3	.	.
TGTGCCAGCAGCCGATCAACTCGCTATAGCAATCAGCCCCAGCATTTT	CASSRSTRYSNQPQHF	TRBV21-1	TRBJ1-5	.	.
TGTGCCAGCAGCCCGCGGGGGGAACAGCCCCAGCATTTT	CASSPRGEQPQHF	TRBV7-9	TRBJ1-5	.	.
TGTGCCACCAGCAGAATAGTACCCGGGACAGGGGTGAAAAACTATGGCTACACCTTC	CATSRIVPGTGVKNYGYTF	TRBV15	TRBJ1-2	.	TRBD1
TGTGCCAGCAATATAGCGGGAGGCACAGATACGCAGTATTTT	CASNIAGGTDTQYF	TRBV6-5	TRBJ2-3	.	TRBD2
TGCGCCAGCAGCTTGGTGGGGACAGGAGCCTCCGGGGCCAACGTCCTGACTTTC	CASSLVGTGASGANVLTF	TRBV5-1	TRBJ2-6	.	TRBD1
TGTGCCAGTACCGCGGCCAGGGTAACGACGTCCTATAATTCACCCCTCCACTTT	CASTAARVTTSYNSPLHF	TRBV19	TRBJ1-6	.	.
TGTGCCAGCAGCCAACACCCCAACTACTATGGCTACACCTTC	CASSQHPNYYGYTF	TRBV14	TRBJ1-2	.	.
TGCGCCAGCAGCTTGGGTCTCTCCGGAGCCAAAAACATTCAGTACTTC	CASSLGLSGAKNIQYF	TRBV5-1	TRBJ2-4	.	.
TGTGCCAGCAGCACTAGGACAGGGGATAATCAGCCCCAGCATTTT	CASSTRTGDNQPQHF	TRBV5-8	TRBJ1-5	.	TRBD1
TGTGCCAGTAGTATCTCGCGTATCTCCTACAATGAGCAGTTCTTC	CASSISRISYNEQFF	TRBV19	TRBJ2-1	.	.
TGTGCCAGCAGCGATACAGGGGGCGAAGACACCATATATTTT	CASSDTGGEDTIYF	TRBV11-3	TRBJ1-3	once	TRBD1
TGTGCCACCTTTACCTCCGGGCCCCAGCATTTT	CATFTSGPQHF	TRBV15	TRBJ1-5	.	.
TGTGCCAGCAGTTTCAGCGGGACAGGGGCTTACGAGCAGTACTTC	CASSFSGTGAYEQYF	TRBV7-8	TRBJ2-7	.	TRBD1
TGTGCCAGTAGTATGGGAGTCCGCCAAGAGACCCAGTACTTC	CASSMGVRQETQYF	TRBV19	TRBJ2-5	.	.
TGCAGCGTTGTTCCCTGGGGACAGAGCTCCTACGAGCAGTACTTC	CSVVPWGQSSYEQYF	TRBV29-1	TRBJ2-7	.	TRBD1
TGCAGCGCCGGGGGGGGGATAGCAGATACGCAGTATTTT	CSAGGGIADTQYF	TRBV29-1	TRBJ2-3	.	TRBD2
TGTGCCAGCAGCTTAGGACAGGGTTGGGACTGGCCCCAGCATTTT	CASSLGQGWDWPQHF	TRBV11-2	TRBJ1-5	.	TRBD1
TGTGCCTGGAGGCCAGGGGGCACTCAGCCCCAGCATTTT	CAWRPGGTQPQHF	TRBV30	TRBJ1-5	.	TRBD1
TGCGCCAGCAGTCCTGAAGGGGGCGCCGGGACTGAAGCTTTCTTT	CASSPEGGAGTEAFF	TRBV5-1	TRBJ1-1	once	TRBD1
TGTGCCAGCAGCGTAGCTAGGAACACTGAAGCTTTCTTT	CASSVARNTEAFF	TRBV9	TRBJ1-1	.	.
TGTGCCAGCAGGTTGGGGCGGGGGACAGATACGCAGTATTTT	CASRLGRGTDTQYF	TRBV2	TRBJ2-3	.	TRBD2
TGTGCCAGCAGTGAAATACAGCTTAATGAAAAACTGTTTTTT	CASSEIQLNEKLFF	TRBV6-1	TRBJ1-4	.	.
TGTGCCAGCAGAGGGACTAGCTACAATGAGCAGTTCTTC	CASRGTSYNEQFF	TRBV27	TRBJ2-1	once	TRBD2